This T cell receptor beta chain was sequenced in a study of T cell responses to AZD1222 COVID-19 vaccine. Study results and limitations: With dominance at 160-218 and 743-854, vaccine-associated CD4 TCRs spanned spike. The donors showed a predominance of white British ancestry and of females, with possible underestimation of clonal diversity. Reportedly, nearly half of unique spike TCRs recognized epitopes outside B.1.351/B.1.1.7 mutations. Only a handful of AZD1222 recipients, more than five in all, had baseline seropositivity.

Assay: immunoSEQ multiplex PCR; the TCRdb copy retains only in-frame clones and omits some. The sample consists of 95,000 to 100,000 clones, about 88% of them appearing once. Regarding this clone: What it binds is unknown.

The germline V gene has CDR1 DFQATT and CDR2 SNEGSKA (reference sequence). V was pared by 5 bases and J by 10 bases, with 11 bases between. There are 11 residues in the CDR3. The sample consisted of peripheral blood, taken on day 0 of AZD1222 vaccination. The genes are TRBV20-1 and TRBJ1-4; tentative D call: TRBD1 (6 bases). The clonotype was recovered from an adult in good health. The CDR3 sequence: CSAPQGGKLFF. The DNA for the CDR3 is TGCAGTGCTCCACAAGGGGGAAAACTGTTTTTT.